These 30 T cell receptor beta chains were all obtained from the same sample, sequenced in a study of blood T cell repertoires in COVID-19. Clones were sequenced by immunoSEQ multiplex PCR, and TCRdb holds only the in-frame ones, with some missing. Altogether a few hundred thousand clones are present, about four fifths being singletons, with the ten largest covering more than 0.85%. The sample taken for sequencing was peripheral blood. The receptors stem from a human donor with acute or convalescent COVID-19. The donor label of this sample is uncertain.

This chain links TRBV18 with TRBJ1-2; D is possibly TRBD1 (6 bases). The CDR3 extends over 15 amino acids. V lost 6 bases, J lost 4 bases, and 18 bases lay in between. Germline loops: CDR1 KGHSH, CDR2 LQKENI. CDR3 protein: CASSLSGDNGYGYTF. The CDR3 DNA is TGTGCCAGCTCCCTGTCAGGGGATAATGGCTATGGCTACACCTTC. The full variable domain, completed using reference TRBV18 and TRBJ1-2, is NAGVMQNPRHLVRRRGQEARLRCSPMKGHSHVYWYRQLPEEGLKFMVYLQKENIIDESGMPKERFSAEFPKEGPSILRIQQVVRGDSAAYFCASSLSGDNGYGYTFGSGTRLTVV.

CDR3 amino acids: CSGGGARTQHF. Written as DNA, the CDR3 is TGCAGTGGAGGGGGGGCGCGGACCCAGCATTTT. The chain has TRBV20-1 and TRBJ1-5, with a possible D match to TRBD1 (6 bases). V was trimmed by 7 bases and J by 11 bases, leaving 15 bases between them. The CDR3 is 11 residues long. CDR1 and CDR2 from the germline V gene are DFQATT and SNEGSKA (reference sequence).

The rearrangement links TRBV7-9 to TRBJ2-7; 14 bases are shared with TRBD2. V lost 5 bases, J lost 7 bases, and 16 bases stayed unmatched. Germline CDR1 and CDR2: SEHNR and FQNEAQ (reference sequence). CDR3 length equals 18 residues. CDR3 residues: CASSLGQLRTSGRKEQYF. The DNA of the CDR3 is TGTGCCAGCAGCCTAGGACAGTTACGGACTAGCGGGAGGAAAGAGCAGTACTTC.

Only one count was recorded for this clone. V and J are TRBV5-4 and TRBJ1-2; D is undetermined. V was shortened by 4 bases and J by 7 bases, with 14 bases between the two germline ends. The CDR3 extends over 13 amino acids. From germline, CDR1 is SGHNT and CDR2 YYREEE (reference sequence). The CDR3 sequence is CASSLRGSGGYTF. As DNA, the CDR3 is TGTGCCAGCAGCCTCCGAGGGTCCGGTGGCTACACCTTC.

This chain links TRBV5-1 with TRBJ2-5; 7 nucleotides align to TRBD2. The CDR3 totals 14 residues. CDR1 SGHRS and CDR2 YFSETQ come from the germline V gene. V shed 4 bases, J shed 5 bases, and the junction held 8 bases outside the gene matches. The CDR3: CASSPGSGRETQYF. The CDR3 bases are TGCGCCAGCAGCCCCGGGTCCGGGAGGGAGACCCAGTACTTC.

This clone was detected only a few times. This sequence joins TRBV21-1 and TRBJ1-1; TRBD1 is the table's D call and was not checked against the DNA. TRBV21-1 is reported as a pseudogene. The CDR3 consists of 17 residues. The CDR3 is CASSRDNGQTMNTEAFF. The CDR3 DNA reads as TGTGCCAGCAGCAGAGACAATGGACAGACCATGAACACTGAAGCTTTCTTT.

The V call is TRBV29-1, the J call TRBJ1-1; D unresolved. Looked up from germline, CDR1 is SQVTM and CDR2 is ANQGSEA. The CDR3 is 13 residues long. The V gene lost 2 bases and the J gene lost 6 bases, with 13 bases spanning the gap. The CDR3 bases are TGCAGCGTTGAAAAGCCTTTCGGAGCTGAAGCTTTCTTT. Protein product: CSVEKPFGAEAFF. The full variable domain, with the rest looked up from reference TRBV29-1 and TRBJ1-1, is SAVISQKPSRDICQRGTSLTIQCQVDSQVTMMFWYRQQPGQSLTLIATANQGSEATYESGFVIDKFPISRPNLTFSTLTVSNMSPEDSSIYLCSVEKPFGAEAFFGQGTRLTVV.

The J gene is TRBJ1-3, the V gene TRBV28; D is perhaps TRBD1 (6 bases). CDR3 length: 16 residues. In germline, CDR1 is MDHEN, CDR2 SYDVKM. Trimming took off 1 base at V and 4 bases at J, with 14 bases between the two ends. For the CDR3, the DNA is TGTGCCAGCAGTTTATCAGATAGAGGGGGAGGAAACACCATATATTTT. This sequence encodes CASSLSDRGGGNTIYF.

The chain couples TRBV14 to TRBJ2-3, with 9 nucleotides matching TRBD2. The CDR3 spans 18 residues. J was trimmed by 4 bases and V by 0 bases; bases with no gene match: 11. Germline V CDR1 and CDR2: SGHDN, FVKESK. CDR3 DNA sequence: TGTGCCAGCAGCCAAGATCCGGCGGGGGGGCTAGGTGCAGATACGCAGTATTTT. It encodes CASSQDPAGGLGADTQYF. The variable domain in full, completed from reference TRBV14 and TRBJ2-3, reads EAGVTQFPSHSVIEKGQTVTLRCDPISGHDNLYWYRRVMGKEIKFLLHFVKESKQDESGMPNNRFLAERTGGTYSTLKVQPAELEDSGVYFCASSQDPAGGLGADTQYFGPGTRLTVL.

The chain employs TRBV25-1 and TRBJ2-7, with 10 positions matching TRBD2. CDR3 length: 15 amino acids. Germline assignment: CDR1 MGHDK and CDR2 SYGVNS. After removal of 1 base from V and 2 bases from J, the junction contained 2 bases not matched to a gene. In DNA, the CDR3 is TGTGCCAGCAGTGAATTCCTAGCGGGAGCCTACGAGCAGTACTTC. The encoded protein is CASSEFLAGAYEQYF.

J is TRBJ1-3 and V is TRBV5-1; 7 nucleotides match TRBD1. With 3 bases clipped from V and 0 bases from J, the junction kept 9 bases outside the gene matches. The V gene's germline CDR1 is SGHRS and CDR2 YFSETQ. This CDR3 has 17 amino acids. The CDR3: CASSYQGQPSSGNTIYF. The CDR3 nucleotides are TGCGCCAGCAGCTACCAGGGACAGCCGAGCTCTGGAAACACCATATATTTT.

This CDR3 reads CAGQGLGESNYGYTF. Written as DNA, the CDR3 is TGTGCCGGGCAGGGTTTAGGGGAATCGAACTATGGCTACACCTTC. The chain carries TRBV28 and TRBJ1-2, with TRBD1 as a possible D gene (5 bases). Germline V lookup: CDR1 MDHEN, CDR2 SYDVKM. Deletions cut 11 bases from V and 2 bases from J, with 21 bases between. The CDR3 has 15 residues.

The rearrangement uses TRBV7-9 and TRBJ2-3, with 9 bases aligning to TRBD1. The V and J ends lost 4 bases and 0 bases, in that order; junction bases with no gene match: 8. CDR1 SEHNR and CDR2 FQNEAQ come from the germline V gene (reference sequence). This CDR3 has 17 amino acids. This chain's CDR3 is CASSSYGTGFSTDTQYF. CDR3 sequence (DNA): TGTGCCAGCAGCTCATACGGGACAGGGTTTAGCACAGATACGCAGTATTTT.

This clone came up a few times. The rearrangement joins TRBV29-1 to TRBJ2-1, with a weak D call TRBD2 (5 bases). The ends were cut back, 5 bases at V and 3 bases at J, with 11 bases in the middle. This CDR3 spans 13 amino acids. CDR1 SQVTM and CDR2 ANQGSEA come from the germline V gene. The CDR3 DNA reads as TGCAGCGTTCGAGAAGGGAGCTACAATGAGCAGTTCTTC. This translates into CSVREGSYNEQFF.

This chain uses TRBV19 with TRBJ1-1; 8 bases agree with TRBD1. This CDR3 is built from 15 residues. With V trimmed by 4 bases and J by 0 bases, 4 bases remained unmatched. Germline values: CDR1 LNHDA, CDR2 SQIVND (reference sequence). CDR3 sequence (DNA): TGTGCCAGTAGTACCGACAGGGGTATGAACACTGAAGCTTTCTTT. The encoded protein is CASSTDRGMNTEAFF.

The chain joins TRBV19 to TRBJ1-1, with D possibly TRBD1 on 6 matching bases. Germline CDR1 and CDR2: LNHDA and SQIVND (reference sequence). V was clipped by 8 bases and J by 5 bases, with 18 bases between them. The CDR3 consists of 14 residues. This CDR3 reads CASRQAGVRTEAFF. CDR3 sequence (DNA): TGTGCCAGTCGACAGGCGGGGGTTCGTACTGAAGCTTTCTTT.

The chain carries TRBV7-8 and TRBJ1-5; 8 nucleotides line up with TRBD1. Per the germline V gene, CDR1 is SGHVS and CDR2 is FQNEAQ. V trimming: 5 bases; J trimming: 6 bases; junction bases outside the gene matches: 9. The CDR3 extends over 15 amino acids. The CDR3 DNA reads as TGTGCCAGCAGCCACCGGACAGGGCAGGGTCAGCCCCAGCATTTT. It codes for CASSHRTGQGQPQHF.

V gene TRBV19 combines with J gene TRBJ2-5; D may be TRBD2 (5 bases). CDR3 size: 12 residues. CDR1 LNHDA and CDR2 SQIVND come from the germline V gene (reference sequence). V dropped 7 bases and J dropped 0 bases, with 6 bases sitting between them. In DNA form, the CDR3 reads TGTGCCAGTAAGGGAGACCAAGAGACCCAGTACTTC. Translation: CASKGDQETQYF.

The V gene is TRBV27, the J gene TRBJ1-4; 9 bases are a match to TRBD1. This CDR3 has 13 residues. Germline V gene sequence: CDR1 MNHEY, CDR2 SMNVEV (reference sequence). With V trimmed by 3 bases and J by 15 bases, 8 bases remained unmatched. CDR3 bases: TGTGCCAGCAGTTTGACAGGGACAGGGCTCTTGTTTTTT. As protein: CASSLTGTGLLFF. Drawing the rest from reference TRBV27 and TRBJ1-4, the complete variable domain is EAQVTQNPRYLITVTGKKLTVTCSQNMNHEYMSWYRQDPGLGLRQIYYSMNVEVTDKGDVPEGYKVSRKEKRNFPLILESPSPNQTSLYFCASSLTGTGLLFFGSGTQLSVL.

The V call is TRBV5-5, the J call TRBJ2-1, with TRBD1 matching 7 bases. This CDR3 is built from 12 residues. Per the germline V gene, CDR1 is SGHKS and CDR2 is YYEKEE (reference sequence). J gave up 9 bases and V 4 bases, and 4 bases lay outside the gene matches. The CDR3 is CASSPTGPEQFF. As DNA, the CDR3 is TGTGCCAGCAGCCCGACAGGGCCTGAGCAGTTCTTC.

The chain carries TRBV5-6 and TRBJ1-1; a possible D gene is TRBD1 (6 bases). This CDR3 has 13 amino acids. The germline gives CDR1 SGHDT, CDR2 YYEEEE. The ends were cut back, 7 bases at V and 10 bases at J, with 20 bases in the middle. In nucleotides, the CDR3 is TGTGCCAGCTCTGTCGGGTACAGGGAGGGAGCTTTCTTT. Translating it yields CASSVGYREGAFF.

The chain uses TRBV6-2 or TRBV6-3 and TRBJ1-5; possible D gene TRBD1, 6 bases. V dropped 5 bases and J dropped 2 bases, with 19 bases sitting between them. CDR3 length equals 17 residues. Germline V gene data show CDR1 as MNHEY and CDR2 as SVGEGT. In nucleotides, the CDR3 is TGTGCCAGCAGTAACGACAAGGGGGTAAGGGGCAATCAGCCCCAGCATTTT. The encoded protein is CASSNDKGVRGNQPQHF.

This chain connects TRBV7-8 to TRBJ1-2; 7 nucleotides line up with TRBD1. Losses at the gene ends were 2 bases for V and 8 bases for J; bases not matched to a gene: 11. There are 15 residues in the CDR3. Germline CDR1 reads SGHVS; CDR2 reads FQNEAQ. CDR3: CASSLLGSGQKGYTF. Here the CDR3 DNA reads TGTGCCAGCAGCTTACTGGGATCGGGACAGAAGGGCTACACCTTC.

This chain connects TRBV10-2 to TRBJ1-6; 7 bases map to TRBD1. V lost 6 bases and J lost 6; bases outside the gene matches: 8. CDR1 is WSHSY and CDR2 is SAAADI in the germline V gene. The CDR3 runs 15 residues. The CDR3: CASSYAGGINSPLHF. The CDR3 nucleotides are TGCGCCAGCAGCTACGCAGGGGGGATTAATTCACCCCTCCACTTT.

Only one count was recorded for this clone. The CDR3: CASRDRVHGSTDTQYF. For the CDR3, the DNA is TGTGCCAGCAGGGACAGGGTCCACGGAAGCACAGATACGCAGTATTTT. This chain joins TRBV27 and TRBJ2-3; 8 nucleotides match TRBD1. Germline CDR1 and CDR2: MNHEY and SMNVEV (reference sequence). There are 16 residues in the CDR3. J lost 0 bases, V lost 6 bases, and 8 bases had no gene match.

The chain employs TRBV7-2 and TRBJ2-7, with D tentatively TRBD1 (6 bases). This CDR3 spans 15 amino acids. Germline lookup yields CDR1 SGHTA and CDR2 FQGNSA. V was shortened by 4 bases and J by 0 bases, with 13 bases between the two germline ends. This CDR3 is CASSSAGTSSYEQYF. The CDR3 region has the DNA TGTGCCAGCAGCTCCGCCGGGACAAGCTCCTACGAGCAGTACTTC.

This clone was found a few times. The chain employs TRBV6-2 or TRBV6-3 and TRBJ1-2; D ambiguous. The CDR3 is 12 amino acids. Trimming removed 5 bases from V and 8 bases from J, with 12 bases in between. Germline V gene sequence: CDR1 MNHEY, CDR2 SVGEGT. The CDR3 sequence: CASSLEPGGYTF. The CDR3 region has the DNA TGTGCCAGCAGTCTGGAGCCTGGCGGCTACACCTTC.

The V and J genes are TRBV13 and TRBJ1-3, with D maybe TRBD1 (5 bases). Trimming pared 2 bases from V and 0 bases from J, leaving 8 bases between. The germline V gene encodes CDR1 PRHDT and CDR2 FYEKMQ (reference sequence). The CDR3 consists of 15 residues. This chain's CDR3 is CASSLPGDSGNTIYF. CDR3 in DNA: TGTGCCAGCAGCTTACCGGGGGACTCTGGAAACACCATATATTTT.

V is TRBV7-8 and J is TRBJ1-5; TRBD1 agrees at 7 bases. This CDR3 region has 13 residues. CDR1 and CDR2 from the germline V gene are SGHVS and FQNEAQ. The V gene end was trimmed by 5 bases and the J gene end by 5 bases; junction bases not matched to a gene: 3. In DNA form, the CDR3 reads TGTGCCAGCAGCCTAGACAGGGATCAGCCCCAGCATTTT. It encodes CASSLDRDQPQHF.

In regard to this clone: This same CDR3 is encoded by further DNA sequences in the sample. The chain links TRBV6-5 to TRBJ1-1; D is possibly TRBD1 (5 bases). CDR1 MNHEY and CDR2 SVGAGI come from the germline V gene. V was trimmed by 6 bases and J by 5 bases, leaving 13 bases between them. This CDR3 region has 13 residues. Here the CDR3 DNA reads TGTGCCAGCAGCCTTGGGGGGGGGACTGAAGCTTTCTTT. Protein product: CASSLGGGTEAFF.